Shown below are 8 T cell receptor beta chains from a single sample sequenced in a study of tissue T cells after allogeneic stem cell transplantation. Assay used: immunoSEQ multiplex PCR; TCRdb lists only in-frame clones, some missing. Found here are 5,000 to 7,000 clones, 60% to 65% of them singletons; the top ten hold 13% to 15%. This material consisted of duodenum tissue, taken at autopsy. These receptors were obtained from a woman aged 18 to 55 with breast cancer.

V gene TRBV9 combines with J gene TRBJ2-7; D perhaps matches TRBD2 (6 bases). With 0 bases removed from V and 9 bases from J, the gap between germline ends came to 16 bases. Germline V lookup: CDR1 SGDLS, CDR2 YYNGEE. This CDR3 comprises 14 residues. CDR3: CASSVGDGDSGQYF. The CDR3 DNA sequence: TGTGCCAGCAGCGTAGGGGATGGGGACTCGGGGCAGTACTTC. Supplemented by reference TRBV9 and TRBJ2-7, the full variable domain reads DSGVTQTPKHLITATGQRVTLRCSPRSGDLSVYWYQQSLDQGLQFLIQYYNGEERAKGNILERFSAQQFPDLHSELNLSSLELGDSALYFCASSVGDGDSGQYFGPGTRLTVT.

The rearrangement uses TRBV7-2 and TRBJ2-7, with 11 bases fitting TRBD2. J lost 0 bases, V lost 0 bases, and 4 bases had no gene match. Germline V gene lookup returns CDR1 SGHTA and CDR2 FQGNSA. This CDR3 is 17 amino acids long. CDR3 in amino acids: CASSLAGTSGYSYEQYF. The CDR3 nucleotides are TGTGCCAGCAGCTTAGCGGGGACTAGCGGATACTCCTACGAGCAGTACTTC. Together with reference TRBV7-2 and TRBJ2-7, the CDR3 gives the full variable domain: GAGVSQSPSNKVTEKGKDVELRCDPISGHTALYWYRQSLGQGLEFLIYFQGNSAPDKSGLPSDRFSAERTGGSVSTLTIQRTQQEDSAVYLCASSLAGTSGYSYEQYFGPGTRLTVT.

The chain is built from TRBV28 and TRBJ2-3, with D unclear. This CDR3 comprises 15 residues. The V end lost 2 bases, the J end lost 0 bases, and 9 bases lay between the germline ends. Looked up from germline, CDR1 is MDHEN and CDR2 is SYDVKM. The CDR3 loop reads CASSLPRGSTDTQYF. The CDR3 bases are TGTGCCAGCAGTTTACCCCGCGGTAGCACAGATACGCAGTATTTT.

The J gene is TRBJ2-3, the V gene TRBV2; 8 nucleotides line up with TRBD2. There are 20 residues in the CDR3. The germline V gene encodes CDR1 SNHLY and CDR2 FYNNEI. V dropped 7 bases and J dropped 4; count of bases not matched to a gene: 25. The CDR3 DNA is TGTGCCAGCACGCCCCTCCCCCCCAGCGGGAGTCTTGTGGATTCAGATACGCAGTATTTT. Translated, it gives CASTPLPPSGSLVDSDTQYF.

The V gene is TRBV12-3 or TRBV12-4, the J gene TRBJ1-1, with D unclear. The CDR3 runs to 13 residues. With 3 bases removed from V and 1 base from J, the gap between germline ends came to 6 bases. The CDR3 sequence is CASSFAENTEAFF. The CDR3 nucleotides are TGTGCCAGCAGTTTTGCGGAGAACACTGAAGCTTTCTTT.

This chain joins TRBV5-5 and TRBJ1-2, with D possibly being TRBD1 (5 bases). Trimming took 0 bases from V and 2 from J, leaving 11 bases between them. Germline V gene lookup returns CDR1 SGHKS and CDR2 YYEKEE (reference sequence). This CDR3 spans 15 amino acids. CDR3 coding DNA: TGTGCCAGCAGCTTGGTGCCGGGGCCAAACTATGGCTACACCTTC. It specifies CASSLVPGPNYGYTF.

J is TRBJ2-7 and V is TRBV6-2 or TRBV6-3; D gene ambiguous. V was shortened by 0 bases and J by 6 bases, with 21 bases between the two germline ends. The CDR3 contains 17 residues. Germline loops: CDR1 MNHEY, CDR2 SVGEGT. CDR3 sequence: CASSYSAPADRPGEQYF. The CDR3 DNA reads as TGTGCCAGCAGTTACTCTGCCCCGGCAGACCGACCGGGCGAGCAGTACTTC.

This chain links TRBV12-3 or TRBV12-4 with TRBJ2-7; D perhaps matches TRBD1 (5 bases). With 6 bases removed from V and 6 bases from J, the gap between germline ends came to 12 bases. The CDR3 length is 12 residues. The CDR3 DNA sequence: TGTGCCAGCAGATTACAAACAGGCGAGCAGTACTTC. Protein sequence: CASRLQTGEQYF.